This T cell receptor beta chain was captured in a study of blood T cell repertoires in COVID-19. Looking at the study overall: COVID-19 samples, acute and convalescent, were from the United States, Italy and Spain. T cells, B-cell-depleted T cells, or PBMCs supplied cDNA or gDNA.

Trimming took off 4 bases at V and 8 bases at J, with 20 bases between the two ends. CDR3 length: 16 residues. Germline loops: CDR1 MGHRA, CDR2 YSYEKL. Per the authors' pipeline: Reference gene primer amplification gave estimated nucleated cell counts. Sequencing used immunoSEQ multiplex PCR; TCRdb keeps in-frame clones, though not all of them. That table supplies the V and J calls and clone size; D and trimming were determined from the DNA. The table records 200,000 to 250,000 clones, about 82% of them present only once. The sequence derives from a man older than 75 with acute or convalescent COVID-19. Sequences were obtained from peripheral blood. The rearrangement uses TRBV4-1 and TRBJ2-2; TRBD2 is a possible D gene (7 bases). This chain's CDR3 is CASSLGGGRILGELFF. The CDR3 DNA sequence: TGCGCCAGCAGCCTAGGGGGGGGGCGGATTTTGGGGGAGCTGTTTTTT.